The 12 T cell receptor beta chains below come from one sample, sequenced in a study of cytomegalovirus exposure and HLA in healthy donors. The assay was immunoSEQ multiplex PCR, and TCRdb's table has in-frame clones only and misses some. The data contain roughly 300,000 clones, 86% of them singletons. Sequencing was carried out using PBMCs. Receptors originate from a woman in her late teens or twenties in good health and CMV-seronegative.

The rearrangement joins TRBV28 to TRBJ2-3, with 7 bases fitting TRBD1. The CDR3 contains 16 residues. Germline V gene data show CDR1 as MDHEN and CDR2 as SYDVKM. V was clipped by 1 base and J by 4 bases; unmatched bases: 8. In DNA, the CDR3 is TGTGCCAGCAGTTTATCCCAGGGGGTGTTTTCAGATACGCAGTATTTT. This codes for CASSLSQGVFSDTQYF.

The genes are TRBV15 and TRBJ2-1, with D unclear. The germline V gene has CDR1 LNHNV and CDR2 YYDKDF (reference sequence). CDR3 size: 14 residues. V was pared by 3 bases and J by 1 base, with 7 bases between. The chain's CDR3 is CATSRGTSYNEQFF. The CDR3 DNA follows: TGTGCCACCAGCAGGGGCACGTCCTACAATGAGCAGTTCTTC.

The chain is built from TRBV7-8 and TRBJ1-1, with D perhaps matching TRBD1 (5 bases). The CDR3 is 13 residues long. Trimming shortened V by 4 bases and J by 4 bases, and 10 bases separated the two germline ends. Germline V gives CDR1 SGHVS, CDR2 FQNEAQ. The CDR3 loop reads CASSSDTVTEAFF. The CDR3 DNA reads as TGTGCCAGCAGCTCGGACACCGTCACTGAAGCTTTCTTT.

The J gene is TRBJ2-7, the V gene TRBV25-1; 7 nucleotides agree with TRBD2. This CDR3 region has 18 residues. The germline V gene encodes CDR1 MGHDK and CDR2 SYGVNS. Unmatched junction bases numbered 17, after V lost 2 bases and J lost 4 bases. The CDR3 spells CASSESGMGGVKSYEQYF. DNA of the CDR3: TGTGCCAGCAGTGAAAGCGGGATGGGGGGAGTCAAATCATACGAGCAGTACTTC.

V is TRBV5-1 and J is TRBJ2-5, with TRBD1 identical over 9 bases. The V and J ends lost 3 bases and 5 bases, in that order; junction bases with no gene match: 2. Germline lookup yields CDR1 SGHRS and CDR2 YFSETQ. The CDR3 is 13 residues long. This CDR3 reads CASSSGTGETQYF. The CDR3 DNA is TGCGCCAGCAGCTCTGGGACAGGGGAGACCCAGTACTTC.

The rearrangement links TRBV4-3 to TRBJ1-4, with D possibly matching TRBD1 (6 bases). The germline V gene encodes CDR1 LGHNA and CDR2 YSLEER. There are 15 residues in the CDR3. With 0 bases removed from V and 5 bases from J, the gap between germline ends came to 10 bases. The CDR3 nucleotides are TGCGCCAGCAGCCAAGAGTGGCAGGGGAATGAAAAACTGTTTTTT. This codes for CASSQEWQGNEKLFF.

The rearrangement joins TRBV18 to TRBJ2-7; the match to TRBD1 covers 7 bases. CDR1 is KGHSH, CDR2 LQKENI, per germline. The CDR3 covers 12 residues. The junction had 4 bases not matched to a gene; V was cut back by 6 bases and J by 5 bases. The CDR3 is CASSDRAHEQYF. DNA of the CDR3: TGTGCCAGCTCCGACAGGGCACACGAGCAGTACTTC.

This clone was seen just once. CDR3 in amino acids: CASGKQGLQFF. The CDR3 region has the DNA TGTGCTAGTGGTAAACAGGGCCTACAGTTCTTC. The rearrangement joins TRBV12-5 to TRBJ2-1, with D perhaps TRBD1 (6 bases). The CDR3 runs to 11 residues. V dropped 5 bases and J dropped 13 bases, with 12 bases sitting between them. The germline CDR1 and CDR2 sequences are LGHNT and FRNRAP.

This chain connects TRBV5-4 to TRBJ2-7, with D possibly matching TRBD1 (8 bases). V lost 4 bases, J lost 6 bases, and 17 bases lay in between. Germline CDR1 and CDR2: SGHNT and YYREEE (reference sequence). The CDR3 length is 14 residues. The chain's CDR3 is CASSPTTGEGEQYF. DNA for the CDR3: TGTGCCAGCAGCCCCACGACAGGGGAGGGCGAGCAGTACTTC.

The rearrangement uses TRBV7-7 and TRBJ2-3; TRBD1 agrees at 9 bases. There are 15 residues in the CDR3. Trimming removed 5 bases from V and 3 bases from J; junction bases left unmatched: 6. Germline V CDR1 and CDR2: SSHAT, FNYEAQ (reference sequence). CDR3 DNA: TGTGCCAGCAGCCCGGGGACAGGGTGGACAGATACGCAGTATTTT. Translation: CASSPGTGWTDTQYF. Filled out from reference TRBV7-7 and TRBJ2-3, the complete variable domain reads GAGVSQSPRYKVTKRGQDVTLRCDPISSHATLYWYQQALGQGPEFLTYFNYEAQPDKSGLPSDRFSAERPEGSISTLTIQRTEQRDSAMYRCASSPGTGWTDTQYFGPGTRLTVL.

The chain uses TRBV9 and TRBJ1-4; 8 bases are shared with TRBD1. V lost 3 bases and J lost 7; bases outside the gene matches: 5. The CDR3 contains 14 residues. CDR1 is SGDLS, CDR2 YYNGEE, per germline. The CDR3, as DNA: TGTGCCAGCAGCGCTAGGACAGGGATTGAAAAACTGTTTTTT. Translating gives CASSARTGIEKLFF.

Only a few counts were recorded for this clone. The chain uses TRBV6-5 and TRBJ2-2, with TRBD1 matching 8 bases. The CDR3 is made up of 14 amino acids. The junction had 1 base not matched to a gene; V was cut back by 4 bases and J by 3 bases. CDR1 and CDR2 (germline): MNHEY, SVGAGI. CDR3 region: CASSSQGDTGELFF. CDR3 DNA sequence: TGTGCCAGCAGTTCACAGGGGGACACCGGGGAGCTGTTTTTT.